One sample yielded the 22 T cell receptor beta chains listed below, sequenced in a study of regulatory T cells in long-lasting Graves disease. Time point defined: newly diagnosed GD, antithyroid drugs for less than 3 months. With RNA extracted from PBMCs as input, the TCR library was made. Arm-PCR with iRepertoire HTBI primers amplified the CDR3 regions for these TCR beta libraries. Using its own MiXCR run on the multiplex PCR reads, TCRdb lists one record per CDR3 protein. Here the sample spans 200,000 to 250,000 distinct CDR3 sequences, roughly a fifth being singletons. The starting material was peripheral blood mononuclear cells (PBMCs), obtained at new diagnosis, from a patient treated with antithyroid drugs. Source of these receptors: a female donor with Graves disease.

A few counts support this clonotype. The CDR3 does not close with the conserved phenylalanine or tryptophan, likely indicating a read error. This rearrangement joins TRBV7-9 to TRBJ2-1; possible D gene TRBD2, 5 bases. V dropped 1 base and J dropped 10 bases, with 11 bases sitting between them. CDR3 length equals 13 residues. Germline CDR1 and CDR2: SEHNR and FQNEAQ (reference sequence). The CDR3 protein is CASSLVPGNEQFL. CDR3 bases: TGTGCCAGCAGCTTAGTCCCGGGAAACGAGCAGTTCCTC.

This clonotype appeared a few times. J is TRBJ1-2 and V is TRBV6-1; D gene uncertain. With 6 bases removed from V and 7 bases from J, the gap between germline ends came to 9 bases. Germline V CDR1 and CDR2: MNHNS, SASEGT. There are 11 residues in the CDR3. As DNA, the CDR3 is TGTGCCAGCAGACGCGGCGGTGGCTACACCTTC. It translates to CASRRGGGYTF.

The chain recombines TRBV7-9 with TRBJ1-2; TRBD1 matches 9 bases. Germline CDR1 SEHNR, CDR2 FQNEAQ (reference sequence). This CDR3 has 16 residues. Unmatched junction bases numbered 14, after V lost 5 bases and J lost 7 bases. CDR3 sequence reads: CASSQPNRGRLGGYTF. Here the CDR3 DNA reads TGTGCCAGCAGCCAACCCAACAGGGGGCGCTTAGGTGGCTACACCTTC.

Only a few counts were recorded for this clonotype. The chain carries TRBV6-2 or TRBV6-3 and TRBJ1-1; unclear D gene. The CDR3 contains 12 residues. Germline CDR1 MNHEY, CDR2 SVGEGT. V shed 5 bases and J shed 4 bases, with 8 bases lying between them. The CDR3 here is CASSPGITEAFF. The CDR3, as DNA: TGTGCCAGCAGTCCCGGAATCACTGAAGCTTTCTTT.

This clonotype was seen many times. The CDR3 here is CASSQATGQLAQYF. The DNA for the CDR3 is TGTGCCAGCAGCCAAGCGACGGGACAGCTGGCCCAGTATTTT. This chain links TRBV4-2 with TRBJ2-3; 7 bases are shared with TRBD1. The germline V gene encodes CDR1 LGHNA and CDR2 YNFKEQ. The CDR3 has 14 amino acids. V lost 1 base to trimming and J lost 12 bases; unmatched junction nucleotides: 10.

This clonotype was counted many times. The chain recombines TRBV24-1 with TRBJ1-4; weak D call: TRBD1 (6 bases). Per the germline V gene, CDR1 is KGHDR and CDR2 is SFDVKD. The ends were cut back, 6 bases at V and 0 bases at J, with 16 bases in the middle. The CDR3 has 17 residues. The CDR3 loop reads CATSPGAQGPTNEKLFF. For the CDR3, the DNA is TGTGCCACCAGTCCGGGGGCACAGGGTCCAACTAATGAAAAACTGTTTTTT.

This clonotype was detected a few times. A clone one base away is much larger, so this may be a read error. This chain links TRBV6-2 or TRBV6-3 with TRBJ1-2; D ambiguous. The CDR3 has 15 amino acids. Germline loops: CDR1 MNHEY, CDR2 SVGEGT. V was pared by 5 bases and J by 7 bases, with 20 bases between. CDR3 amino acids: CASSESGGRFAGYTF. DNA of the CDR3: TGTGCCAGCAGTGAGTCAGGCGGCAGGTTTGCTGGCTACACCTTC.

This clonotype was seen only a few times. The chain recombines TRBV4-2 with TRBJ2-2, with D perhaps matching TRBD1 or TRBD2 (5 bases each). CDR1 is LGHNA, CDR2 YNFKEQ, per germline. CDR3 length: 15 amino acids. The germline V and J ends were trimmed by 4 bases and 0 bases, with 9 bases remaining between them. CDR3 loop: CASSPRDANTGELFF. CDR3 sequence (DNA): TGTGCCAGCAGCCCGAGGGACGCGAACACCGGGGAGCTGTTTTTT.

This clonotype was seen ten or more times. The V gene is TRBV5-8, the J gene TRBJ2-5, with TRBD1 as a possible D gene (5 bases). V was cut by 6 bases and J by 1 base, with 16 bases left in between. The CDR3 consists of 15 residues. The V gene's germline CDR1 is SGHTS and CDR2 YDEGEE. DNA for the CDR3: TGTGCCAGCACCCGAGGTGCAGGGCTCCAAGAGACCCAGTACTTC. The encoded protein is CASTRGAGLQETQYF.

This clonotype occurred many times. The junction departs from germline at one end; a sequencing error may be responsible. The genes are TRBV29-1 and TRBJ2-5; no reliable D call. The CDR3 is 10 amino acids. CDR1 is SQVTM, CDR2 ANQGSEA, per germline. The CDR3 DNA follows: TGCAGCGTTGACCAGGAGACCCAGTACTTC. Its protein product is CSVDQETQYF.

This clonotype was detected ten times or more. This sequence joins TRBV11-2 and TRBJ2-7; D ambiguous. V shed 0 bases and J shed 7 bases, with 16 bases lying between them. The CDR3 consists of 15 residues. Germline V gene lookup returns CDR1 SGHAT and CDR2 FQNNGV. The CDR3 loop is CASSLEVGPRWEQYF. CDR3 in DNA: TGTGCCAGCAGCTTAGAAGTTGGGCCGCGGTGGGAGCAGTACTTC.

This clonotype occurred many times. The chain recombines TRBV24-1 with TRBJ2-3, with 8 bases lining up with TRBD2. V gave up 3 bases and J gave up 1 base; unmatched junction bases: 17. Germline V CDR1 and CDR2: KGHDR, SFDVKD. The CDR3 covers 20 residues. CDR3 sequence (DNA): TGTGCCACCAGTGATCGAGACAGCCCACTAGCGGCCCTGGGCACAGATACGCAGTATTTT. This sequence encodes CATSDRDSPLAALGTDTQYF.

As for this clonotype: This could be a read error, since a much larger clone is one nucleotide away. V gene TRBV2 combines with J gene TRBJ2-7; D is possibly TRBD1 or TRBD2 (5 bases each). This CDR3 contains 16 residues. Per germline, CDR1 SNHLY and CDR2 FYNNEI. Trimming shortened V by 6 bases and J by 4 bases, and 22 bases separated the two germline ends. The DNA for the CDR3 is TGTGCCAGCAGCTTGGGACGGGTCGGTCTCTTGTACGAGCAGTACTTC. It yields the protein CASSLGRVGLLYEQYF.

This clonotype was counted ten times or more. The chain is built from TRBV24-1 and TRBJ2-1; the D gene is possibly TRBD2 (6 bases). There are 16 residues in the CDR3. The germline V gene encodes CDR1 KGHDR and CDR2 SFDVKD. The germline V and J ends were trimmed by 5 bases and 0 bases, with 13 bases remaining between them. The CDR3 DNA reads as TGTGCCACCAGTGGTGGAGGGGTATTCTCCTACAATGAGCAGTTCTTC. Its translation: CATSGGGVFSYNEQFF.

The sample holds a few counts of this clonotype. CDR3 DNA: TGTGCCAGCTCACCCGACCAACCCGAAAAACTGTTTTTT. Its protein product is CASSPDQPEKLFF. The V call is TRBV18, the J call TRBJ1-4, with D unclear. Germline V gene data show CDR1 as KGHSH and CDR2 as LQKENI. Deletions cut 3 bases from V and 8 bases from J, with 10 bases between. The CDR3 contains 13 residues.

The table lists this clonotype with many counts. J is TRBJ2-5 and V is TRBV29-1; D gene unclear. The CDR3 sequence is 12 residues long. Germline lookup yields CDR1 SQVTM and CDR2 ANQGSEA. The V gene lost 7 bases and the J gene lost 2 bases, with 11 bases spanning the gap. The CDR3 protein is CSGSHLQETQYF. The CDR3 DNA reads as TGCAGCGGGAGCCATCTACAAGAGACCCAGTACTTC.

This sequence joins TRBV9 and TRBJ1-3, with a possible D match to TRBD1 (6 bases). V gave up 0 bases and J gave up 2 bases, with 12 bases separating them. This CDR3 is 16 amino acids long. Germline CDR1 reads SGDLS; CDR2 reads YYNGEE. The CDR3 DNA sequence: TGTGCCAGCAGCGTAGATTCCAGGGGACCTGGAAACACCATATATTTT. Amino acids: CASSVDSRGPGNTIYF.

This clonotype was picked up many times. The V and J genes are TRBV20-1 and TRBJ2-5; D tentatively fits TRBD1 or TRBD2 (5 bases each). The CDR3 totals 12 residues. The V gene's germline CDR1 is DFQATT and CDR2 SNEGSKA (reference sequence). Deletions cut 7 bases from V and 5 bases from J, with 14 bases between. The chain's CDR3 is CSVGVLGETQYF. Here the CDR3 DNA reads TGCAGTGTGGGGGTGCTCGGGGAGACCCAGTACTTC.

This clonotype was detected ten times or more. The chain couples TRBV6-2 or TRBV6-3 to TRBJ2-3; D call uncertain. V gave up 5 bases and J gave up 0 bases, with 15 bases separating them. The CDR3 spans 16 residues. From germline, CDR1 is MNHEY and CDR2 SVGEGT. The CDR3 nucleotides read TGTGCCAGCAGTGAAATTCGTACACTTAGCACAGATACGCAGTATTTT. Amino acids: CASSEIRTLSTDTQYF.

This chain joins TRBV12-3 or TRBV12-4 and TRBJ2-7; D not resolved. The CDR3 is 13 residues long. V lost 4 bases, J lost 6 bases, and 13 bases lay in between. The chain's CDR3 is CASSSQIESEQYF. Here the CDR3 DNA reads TGTGCCAGCAGTTCCCAGATTGAGTCCGAGCAGTACTTC.

The rearrangement joins TRBV20-1 to TRBJ1-1; 9 bases are shared with TRBD1. This CDR3 comprises 14 residues. Trimming at V came to 4 bases and at J to 0 bases, leaving 3 bases not matched to a gene. From germline, CDR1 is DFQATT and CDR2 SNEGSKA (reference sequence). The CDR3 protein is CSATTGGLNTEAFF. CDR3 nucleotides: TGCAGTGCTACGACAGGGGGATTGAACACTGAAGCTTTCTTT.

Note on this clonotype: It differs at one base from a far larger clone, so likely a read error. V is TRBV2 and J is TRBJ2-3; D remains unclear. The J call is uncertain, as TRBJ2-5 better fits the DNA end. This CDR3 region has 14 residues. The V gene's germline CDR1 is SNHLY and CDR2 FYNNEI. Here the CDR3 reads CASRLSGGSEIQYF. CDR3 nucleotides: TGTGCCAGCAGACTCTCGGGCGGCTCAGAGATCCAGTACTTC.